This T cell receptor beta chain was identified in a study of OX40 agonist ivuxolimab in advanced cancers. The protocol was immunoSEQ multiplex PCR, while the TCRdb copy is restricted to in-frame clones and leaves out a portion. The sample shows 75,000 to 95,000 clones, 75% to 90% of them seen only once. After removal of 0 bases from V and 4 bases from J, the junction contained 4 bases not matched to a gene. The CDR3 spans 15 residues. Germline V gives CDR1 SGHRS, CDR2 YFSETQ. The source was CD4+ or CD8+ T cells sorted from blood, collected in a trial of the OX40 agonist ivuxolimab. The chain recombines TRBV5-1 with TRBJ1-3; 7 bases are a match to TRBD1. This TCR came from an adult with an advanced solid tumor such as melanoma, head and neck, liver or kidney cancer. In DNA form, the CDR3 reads TGCGCCAGCAGCTTGGGGGACAGCTCGGGAAACACCATATATTTT. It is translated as CASSLGDSSGNTIYF.